The present TCR beta chain was sequenced within a study of blood T cell repertoires in COVID-19. V lost 7 bases, J lost 5 bases, and 12 bases stayed unmatched. Germline-derived CDR1 and CDR2 are MNHNY and SVGAGI (reference sequence). CDR3 length equals 15 residues. In the authors' workflow: Nucleated cell number was recorded as an estimate derived from reference gene primer amplification. Some clones are missing from TCRdb's copy, which holds only in-frame ones; the method was immunoSEQ multiplex PCR. V, J and clone size reflect that table, while D and trimming were determined from the DNA. The table shows hundreds of thousands of clones, with approximately 87% occurring only once.

The TCR sequence derives from a woman aged 45-60 years with acute or convalescent COVID-19. Sequencing input: peripheral blood. This chain links TRBV6-6 with TRBJ1-1; 8 bases map to TRBD1. The CDR3 here is CASNSAGQGLTEAFF. CDR3 DNA sequence: TGTGCCAGCAACTCAGCCGGACAGGGTTTGACTGAAGCTTTCTTT.